This T cell receptor (beta chain) was recorded in a study of shared clonotypes between healthy human individuals. Broader study findings: Clonotype sharing across a few donors was observed for around 5% of naive CD4 clonotypes.

Running of the assay took place at deep level. Some clones are missing from TCRdb's copy, which holds only in-frame ones; the method was immunoSEQ multiplex PCR. Of roughly 1,000,000 clones in the sample, approximately 78% were seen once. Within Nashville, Tennessee resided all donors, each a Caucasian adult. Division of CD4+ cells produced a CD45RA+ naive subset and a CD45RA-negative memory subset. About this clone: Its specificity is unknown.

From germline, CDR1 is MGHRA and CDR2 YSYEKL. The CDR3 length is 17 residues. V dropped 1 base and J dropped 0 bases, with 12 bases sitting between them. This receptor was obtained from a man younger than 35 in good health. Some clones in this sample may be carry-over from other donors' samples. V gene TRBV4-1 combines with J gene TRBJ2-2, with D perhaps matching TRBD1 (6 bases). The specimen was memory CD4+ T cells from PBMCs. As to subset: CD45RA-negative fraction. The CDR3 sequence is CASSQGRGSANTGELFF. The CDR3 DNA is TGCGCCAGCAGCCAAGGCAGGGGCTCCGCGAACACCGGGGAGCTGTTTTTT.